The 22 T cell receptor beta chains listed next were all sequenced from one sample in a study of blood T cell repertoires in COVID-19. The method was immunoSEQ multiplex PCR; TCRdb's version includes in-frame clones alone and lacks a portion of them. The repertoire holds about 190,000 clones, 82% seen once, with 7.8% in the top ten. What was sequenced was peripheral blood. These receptors were obtained from a woman aged 55-69 years with COVID-19, enrolled during active disease.

Comment on this clone: Since a much larger clone is just one base distant, this may be a read error. This same CDR3 is encoded by further DNA sequences in the sample. The chain recombines TRBV28 with TRBJ1-2; the match to TRBD1 covers 7 bases. The CDR3 spans 13 residues. V was clipped by 5 bases and J by 3 bases; unmatched bases: 3. Per germline, CDR1 MDHEN and CDR2 SYDVKM. CDR3 amino acids: CASSLGQHYGYTF. CDR3 in DNA: TGTGCCAGCAGTCTGGGACAGCACTATGGCTACACCTTC.

This chain links TRBV5-1 with TRBJ2-1; tentative D call: TRBD1 (6 bases). V lost 0 bases and J 6 bases, leaving 16 bases between the germline ends. The germline gives CDR1 SGHRS, CDR2 YFSETQ. The CDR3 totals 16 residues. CDR3 coding DNA: TGCGCCAGCAGCTTGGGTCTGACAGGCCTAACCAATGAGCAGTTCTTC. This translates into CASSLGLTGLTNEQFF.

This sequence joins TRBV7-2 and TRBJ2-5, with D possibly TRBD1 on 6 matching bases. V lost 3 bases, J lost 4 bases, and 15 bases lay in between. In germline, CDR1 is SGHTA, CDR2 FQGNSA. This CDR3 has 15 residues. The CDR3 protein is CASSFQQGWGETQYF. The CDR3 DNA reads TGTGCCAGCAGCTTTCAACAGGGATGGGGAGAGACCCAGTACTTC.

V gene TRBV5-1 combines with J gene TRBJ1-2; 9 bases map to TRBD1. The germline V gene encodes CDR1 SGHRS and CDR2 YFSETQ. Unmatched junction bases numbered 9, after V lost 0 bases and J lost 12 bases. The CDR3 has 14 residues. The DNA for the CDR3 is TGCGCCAGCAGCTTGGGTGGACAGGGGATAGGAAACACCTTC. It specifies CASSLGGQGIGNTF.

This rearrangement joins TRBV3-1 (or the pseudogene TRBV3-2) to TRBJ2-5; 8 nucleotides line up with TRBD2. Germline V gives CDR1 LGHDT, CDR2 YNNKEL (reference sequence). The CDR3 runs 17 residues. The V segment lost 0 bases and the J segment 5 bases; nucleotides outside the gene matches: 11. CDR3 residues: CASSQDFSGGGRETQYF. Here the CDR3 DNA reads TGTGCCAGCAGCCAAGATTTCTCCGGGGGGGGCCGGGAGACCCAGTACTTC.

The V gene is TRBV5-1, the J gene TRBJ1-5; D is perhaps TRBD1 (5 bases). The CDR3 has 15 amino acids. The germline V gene encodes CDR1 SGHRS and CDR2 YFSETQ. The ends were cut back, 2 bases at V and 0 bases at J, with 9 bases in the middle. The CDR3 region is CASSFRGGSNQPQHF. In DNA form, the CDR3 reads TGCGCCAGCAGCTTTAGGGGAGGTAGCAATCAGCCCCAGCATTTT.

The gene calls are TRBV7-9 and TRBJ2-1, with 13 bases lining up with TRBD2. The J segment lost 6 bases and the V segment lost 4 bases, leaving 3 bases of the junction unmatched. CDR3 length: 15 residues. The germline V gene encodes CDR1 SEHNR and CDR2 FQNEAQ (reference sequence). This CDR3 reads CASSYTSGRANEQFF. As DNA, the CDR3 is TGTGCCAGCAGCTACACTAGCGGGAGGGCCAATGAGCAGTTCTTC. The whole variable domain, filled in from reference TRBV7-9 and TRBJ2-1, reads DTGVSQNPRHKITKRGQNVTFRCDPISEHNRLYWYRQTLGQGPEFLTYFQNEAQLEKSRLLSDRFSAERPKGSFSTLEIQRTEQGDSAMYLCASSYTSGRANEQFFGPGTRLTVL.

The J gene is TRBJ1-2, the V gene TRBV6-2 or TRBV6-3, with D possibly being TRBD1 (6 bases). The germline V gene has CDR1 MNHEY and CDR2 SVGEGT. The CDR3 contains 15 residues. V lost 2 bases and J 5 bases, leaving 15 bases between the germline ends. CDR3 in DNA: TGTGCCAGCAGTTACAGCAGGGGATCGACTTATGGCTACACCTTC. It specifies CASSYSRGSTYGYTF.

CDR3 loop: CASSLVAYCPPPHSYEQYV. For the CDR3, the DNA is TGTGCCAGCAGCTTAGTCGCCTACTGCCCTCCCCCTCACTCCTACGAGCAGTACGTC. The V and J genes are TRBV7-9 and TRBJ2-7, with unresolved D. CDR3 length: 19 amino acids. Deletions cut 1 base from V and 0 bases from J, with 22 bases between. In germline, CDR1 is SEHNR, CDR2 FQNEAQ (reference sequence).

The chain combines TRBV3-1 (or the pseudogene TRBV3-2) with TRBJ1-2, with 7 bases lining up with TRBD1. The V gene's germline CDR1 is LGHDT and CDR2 YNNKEL (reference sequence). V dropped 1 base and J dropped 4; count of bases not matched to a gene: 6. The CDR3 totals 15 residues. Here the CDR3 reads CASSQVRGPTYGYTF. CDR3 bases: TGTGCCAGCAGCCAAGTAAGGGGGCCGACCTATGGCTACACCTTC.

V gene TRBV2 combines with J gene TRBJ1-1; D perhaps matches TRBD1 (5 bases). This CDR3 is 18 amino acids long. V dropped 1 base and J dropped 1 base, with 19 bases sitting between them. Germline values: CDR1 SNHLY, CDR2 FYNNEI. The CDR3 reads CASSEVGGTLAPNTEAFF. CDR3 coding DNA: TGTGCCAGCAGTGAAGTTGGGGGGACTTTAGCTCCGAACACTGAAGCTTTCTTT.

The chain uses TRBV15 and TRBJ2-6, with 7 bases matching TRBD1. CDR3 size: 15 residues. Germline trimming cut 1 base from V and 3 bases from J; bases unmatched to any gene: 0. Germline-derived CDR1 and CDR2 are LNHNV and YYDKDF (reference sequence). CDR3 sequence reads: CATSRAGGGANVLTF. CDR3 bases: TGTGCCACCAGCAGAGCAGGGGGTGGGGCCAACGTCCTGACTTTC.

This clone was recorded a few times. In DNA form, the CDR3 reads TGTGCCAGCTCACCGCGGGAGGGAGGTAGGGGCGAGCAGTACTTC. Translating gives CASSPREGGRGEQYF. The genes are TRBV18 and TRBJ2-7; 9 bases line up with TRBD2. This CDR3 has 15 amino acids. Losses at the gene ends were 3 bases for V and 6 bases for J; bases not matched to a gene: 9. CDR1 KGHSH and CDR2 LQKENI come from the germline V gene.

About this clone: One junction end does not reproduce the germline sequence, and a read error may be involved. This chain links TRBV7-7 with TRBJ2-1; 14 nucleotides match TRBD2. CDR1 SSHAT and CDR2 FNYEAQ come from the germline V gene (reference sequence). The CDR3 extends over 16 amino acids. CDR3 nucleotide sequence: TGTGCTAGCAGCCGTGGACTAGCGGGGGGCTTAGGTGAGCAGTTCTTC. Translated: CASSRGLAGGLGEQFF.

The chain carries TRBV6-6 and TRBJ2-1, with 7 positions matching TRBD1. This CDR3 spans 16 amino acids. Germline V gene data show CDR1 as MNHNY and CDR2 as SVGAGI (reference sequence). V lost 0 bases to trimming and J lost 0 bases; unmatched junction nucleotides: 2. The CDR3 loop is CASSYSSGGSYNEQFF. The CDR3 bases are TGTGCCAGCAGTTACTCGTCAGGGGGCTCCTACAATGAGCAGTTCTTC.

The CDR3 DNA reads as TGTGCCAGCAGGTCTAGGAGCGGGATCCAAGAGACCCAGTACTTC. It is translated as CASRSRSGIQETQYF. J is TRBJ2-5 and V is TRBV7-3; TRBD2 aligns across 7 bases. J lost 1 base, V lost 6 bases, and 8 bases had no gene match. This CDR3 region has 15 residues. Germline V CDR1 and CDR2: SGHTA, FQGTGA. The whole variable domain, filled in from reference TRBV7-3 and TRBJ2-5, reads GAGVSQTPSNKVTEKGKYVELRCDPISGHTALYWYRQSLGQGPEFLIYFQGTGAADDSGLPNDRFFAVRPEGSVSTLKIQRTERGDSAVYLCASRSRSGIQETQYFGPGTRLLVL.

The chain has TRBV27 and TRBJ1-1; 7 nucleotides match TRBD1. The CDR3 runs to 13 residues. Losses at the gene ends were 8 bases for V and 3 bases for J; bases not matched to a gene: 6. CDR1 is MNHEY and CDR2 is SMNVEV in the germline V gene (reference sequence). CDR3 in DNA: TGTGCCAGCCGACAGGGTCTGTACACTGAAGCTTTCTTT. It yields the protein CASRQGLYTEAFF.

The rearrangement links TRBV5-6 to TRBJ2-7; a weak D match, TRBD1 (6 bases). The CDR3 is made up of 16 amino acids. V dropped 5 bases and J dropped 7 bases, with 25 bases sitting between them. CDR1 and CDR2 from the germline V gene are SGHDT and YYEEEE. Here the CDR3 reads CASRKGQSLRLWEQYF. The DNA of the CDR3 is TGTGCCAGCAGGAAAGGACAGAGCCTTAGGTTATGGGAGCAGTACTTC.

The chain recombines TRBV12-5 with TRBJ2-5; TRBD1 matches at 9 bases. Germline trimming cut 5 bases from V and 0 bases from J; bases unmatched to any gene: 4. The CDR3 runs 15 residues. Germline loops: CDR1 LGHNT, CDR2 FRNRAP. The CDR3 protein is CASGPGQGYQETQYF. CDR3 nucleotides: TGTGCTAGTGGTCCCGGACAGGGGTACCAAGAGACCCAGTACTTC.

V gene TRBV5-4 combines with J gene TRBJ2-1, with 8 positions matching TRBD2. Germline loops: CDR1 SGHNT, CDR2 YYREEE (reference sequence). J gave up 2 bases and V 3 bases, and 7 bases lay outside the gene matches. This CDR3 has 16 amino acids. This CDR3 reads CASSSSSGSAYNEQFF. The CDR3 coding sequence is TGTGCCAGCAGCTCGTCCAGCGGGAGTGCCTACAATGAGCAGTTCTTC.

The chain carries TRBV19 and TRBJ1-5; weak D call: TRBD1 (5 bases). Trimming removed 8 bases from V and 4 bases from J, with 12 bases in between. Germline lookup yields CDR1 LNHDA and CDR2 SQIVND (reference sequence). CDR3 length: 13 residues. CDR3 in amino acids: CASSSTENQPQHF. Here the CDR3 DNA reads TGTGCCAGTTCTTCGACAGAAAATCAGCCCCAGCATTTT.

This clone was seen a few times. CDR3 nucleotide sequence: TGTGCCAGCAGTTTCCTTCCGGGACAGGGGGTGGTTCAGCCCCAGCATTTT. This translates into CASSFLPGQGVVQPQHF. This chain joins TRBV27 and TRBJ1-5; the match to TRBD1 covers 11 bases. Unmatched junction bases numbered 10, after V lost 3 bases and J lost 6 bases. This CDR3 has 17 amino acids. Germline V lookup: CDR1 MNHEY, CDR2 SMNVEV (reference sequence).